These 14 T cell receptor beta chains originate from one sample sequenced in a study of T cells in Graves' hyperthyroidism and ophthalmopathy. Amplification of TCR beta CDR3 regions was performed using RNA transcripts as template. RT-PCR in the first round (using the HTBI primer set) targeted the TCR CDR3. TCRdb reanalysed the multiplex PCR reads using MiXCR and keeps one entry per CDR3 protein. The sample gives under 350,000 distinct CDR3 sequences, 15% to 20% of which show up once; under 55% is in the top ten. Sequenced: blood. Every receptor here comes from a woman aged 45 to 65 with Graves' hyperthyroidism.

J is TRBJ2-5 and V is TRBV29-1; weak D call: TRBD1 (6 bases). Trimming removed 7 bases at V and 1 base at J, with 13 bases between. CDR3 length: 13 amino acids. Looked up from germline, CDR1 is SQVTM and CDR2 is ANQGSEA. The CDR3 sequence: CSGTGQSQETQYF. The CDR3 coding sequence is TGCAGCGGGACCGGACAGAGCCAAGAGACCCAGTACTTC.

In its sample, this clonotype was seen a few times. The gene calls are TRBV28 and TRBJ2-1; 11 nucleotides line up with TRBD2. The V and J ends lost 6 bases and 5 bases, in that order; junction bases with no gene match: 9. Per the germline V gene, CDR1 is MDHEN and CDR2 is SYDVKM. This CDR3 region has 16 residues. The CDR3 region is CASRPGGLAAHNEQFF. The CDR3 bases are TGTGCCAGCAGGCCAGGGGGACTAGCGGCCCACAATGAGCAGTTCTTC.

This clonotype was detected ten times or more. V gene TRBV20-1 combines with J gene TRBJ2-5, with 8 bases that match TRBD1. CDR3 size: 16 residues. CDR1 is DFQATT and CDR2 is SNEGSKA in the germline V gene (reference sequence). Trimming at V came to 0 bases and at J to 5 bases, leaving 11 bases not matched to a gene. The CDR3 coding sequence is TGCAGTGCTAGAGATCTAGATGGACAGGGCGGGGAGACCCAGTACTTC. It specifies CSARDLDGQGGETQYF.

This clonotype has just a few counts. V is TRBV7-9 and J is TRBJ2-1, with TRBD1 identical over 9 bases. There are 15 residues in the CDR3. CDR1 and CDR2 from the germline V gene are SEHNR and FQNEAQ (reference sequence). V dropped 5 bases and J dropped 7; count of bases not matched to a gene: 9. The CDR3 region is CASSPEGTGRNEQFF. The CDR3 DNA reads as TGTGCCAGCAGCCCTGAAGGGACAGGGCGGAATGAGCAGTTCTTC.

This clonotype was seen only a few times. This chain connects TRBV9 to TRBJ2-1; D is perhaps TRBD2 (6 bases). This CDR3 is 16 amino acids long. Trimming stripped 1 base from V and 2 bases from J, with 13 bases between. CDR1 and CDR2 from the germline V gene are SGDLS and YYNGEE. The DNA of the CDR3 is TGTGCCAGCAGCGTATTAGGAGCGGGCCCCTACAATGAGCAGTTCTTC. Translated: CASSVLGAGPYNEQFF.

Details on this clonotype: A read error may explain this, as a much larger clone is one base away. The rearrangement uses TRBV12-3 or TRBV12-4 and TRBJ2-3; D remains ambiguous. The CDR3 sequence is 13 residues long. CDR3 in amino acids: CASSAHPTDTRYF. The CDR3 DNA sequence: TGTGCCAGCAGTGCCCACCCCACAGATACGCGGTATTTT.

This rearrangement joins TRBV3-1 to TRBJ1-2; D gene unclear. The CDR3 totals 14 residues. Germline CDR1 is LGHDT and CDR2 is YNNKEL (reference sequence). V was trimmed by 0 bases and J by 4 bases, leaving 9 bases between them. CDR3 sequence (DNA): TGTGCCAGCAGCCAAGAGCCGGAGGTCTATGGCTACACCTTC. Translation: CASSQEPEVYGYTF.

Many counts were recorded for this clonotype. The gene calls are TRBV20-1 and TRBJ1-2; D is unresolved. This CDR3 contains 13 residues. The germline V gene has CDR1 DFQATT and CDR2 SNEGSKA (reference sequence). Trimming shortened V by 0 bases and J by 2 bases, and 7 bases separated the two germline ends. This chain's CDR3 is CSAREPENYGYTF. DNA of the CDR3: TGCAGTGCTAGAGAACCGGAAAACTATGGCTACACCTTC.

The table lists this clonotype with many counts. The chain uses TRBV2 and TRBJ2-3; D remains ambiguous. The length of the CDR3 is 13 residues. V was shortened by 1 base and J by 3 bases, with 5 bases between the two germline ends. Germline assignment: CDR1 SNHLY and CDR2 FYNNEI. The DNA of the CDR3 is TGTGCCAGCAGTGAAGTGGGTACAGATACGCAGTATTTT. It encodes CASSEVGTDTQYF.

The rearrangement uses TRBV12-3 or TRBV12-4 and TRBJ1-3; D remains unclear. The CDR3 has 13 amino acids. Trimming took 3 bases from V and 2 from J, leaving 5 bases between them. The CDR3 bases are TGTGCCAGCAGTTTCAGAGCTGGAAACACCATATATTTT. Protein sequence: CASSFRAGNTIYF.

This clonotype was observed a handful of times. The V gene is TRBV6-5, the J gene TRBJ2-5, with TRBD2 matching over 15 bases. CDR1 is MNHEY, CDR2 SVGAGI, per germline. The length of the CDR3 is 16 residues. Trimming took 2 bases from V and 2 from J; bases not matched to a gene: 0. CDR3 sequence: CASSYGTSGGQETQYF. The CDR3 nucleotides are TGTGCCAGCAGTTACGGGACTAGCGGGGGGCAAGAGACCCAGTACTTC.

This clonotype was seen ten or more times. The CDR3 reads CSVTGSSYEQYF. The CDR3 DNA reads as TGCAGTGTCACAGGGAGCTCCTACGAGCAGTACTTC. This sequence joins TRBV20-1 and TRBJ2-7; weak D call: TRBD1 (6 bases). In germline, CDR1 is DFQATT, CDR2 SNEGSKA (reference sequence). The CDR3 has 12 residues. V lost 7 bases to trimming and J lost 0 bases, with 10 bases between them.

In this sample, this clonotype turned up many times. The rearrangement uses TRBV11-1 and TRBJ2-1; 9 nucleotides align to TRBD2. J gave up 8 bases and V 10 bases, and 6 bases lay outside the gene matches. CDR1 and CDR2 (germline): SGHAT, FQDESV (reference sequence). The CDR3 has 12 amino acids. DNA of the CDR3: TGTGCCACCGGACTAGCGAGACATGAGCAGTTCTTC. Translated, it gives CATGLARHEQFF. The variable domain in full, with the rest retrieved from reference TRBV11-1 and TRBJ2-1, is EAEVAQSPRYKITEKSQAVAFWCDPISGHATLYWYRQILGQGPELLVQFQDESVVDDSQLPKDRFSAERLKGVDSTLKIQPAELGDSAMYLCATGLARHEQFFGPGTRLTVL.

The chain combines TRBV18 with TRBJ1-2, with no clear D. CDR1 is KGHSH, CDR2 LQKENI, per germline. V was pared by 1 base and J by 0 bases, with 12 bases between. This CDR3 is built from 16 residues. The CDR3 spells CASSPQRQATNYGYTF. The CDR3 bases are TGTGCCAGCTCACCACAGCGGCAGGCGACTAACTATGGCTACACCTTC.